This entry is about one TCR beta chain. Its antigen is currently unknown. This entry is derived from a study of CD8 T cells in ankylosing spondylitis. Overall study results and limits: Matched synovial fluid from ankylosing spondylitis patients was reported to be enriched for disease-linked clones.

Trimming pared 1 base from V and 5 bases from J, leaving 5 bases between. The CDR3 consists of 12 residues. Germline V CDR1 and CDR2: KGHDR, SFDVKD. TCRdb reprocessed the 5' RACE reads with MiXCR, giving one entry per CDR3 protein. Of approximately 150,000 distinct CDR3 sequences detected, approximately 9% appear once; the ten largest clones hold less than 15%. The source is a female donor with ankylosing spondylitis or in good health (not recorded which). The sequenced sample consisted of blood, either unsorted or a sorted T cell fraction (not recorded which). V and J are TRBV24-1 and TRBJ2-7, with a weak D call TRBD1 (5 bases). The CDR3 DNA reads TGTGCCACCAGTGATTTAGGGGACGAGCAGTACTTC. This gives the protein CATSDLGDEQYF.